These T cell receptor beta chains were read from a single sample in a study of shared clonotypes between healthy human individuals. Sequenced by immunoSEQ multiplex PCR; TCRdb stores in-frame clones only, minus some. Among approximately 1.5 million clones listed, approximately 98.5% were seen once. Sequencing was carried out using naive CD4+ T cells sorted from blood. The receptors originated from a man aged 25-45 years in good health. CDR3s include the opening cysteine and the closing phenylalanine or tryptophan. The order of the fields is D gene, J gene, V gene, clone size, CDR3 DNA, CDR3 protein. D genes are given only for firm matches. Size is omitted from some rows. Given values are once, few, many or a class for expanded clones.

d_call: .
j_call: TRBJ2-7
v_call: TRBV7-3
clone_size: .
cdr3_nt: TGTGCCAGCAGCCTGGGTGAGGGCGGGCAGTACTTC
cdr3_aa: CASSLGEGGQYF

d_call: TRBD2
j_call: TRBJ2-7
v_call: TRBV4-1
clone_size: once
cdr3_nt: TGCGCCAGCAGCCTTGGACTAGCGGGAGGCTCGTCCTACGAGCAGTACTTC
cdr3_aa: CASSLGLAGGSSYEQYF

d_call: .
j_call: TRBJ1-5
v_call: TRBV19
clone_size: .
cdr3_nt: TGTGCCAGTAGTATTGAGTCAGGGGTGGGTTTTGCCCAGCATTTT
cdr3_aa: CASSIESGVGFAQHF

d_call: TRBD1
j_call: TRBJ2-3
v_call: TRBV6-5
clone_size: .
cdr3_nt: TGTGCCAGCAGTTTGGACAGGGGTCCGCAGTATTTT
cdr3_aa: CASSLDRGPQYF

d_call: TRBD1
j_call: TRBJ1-4
v_call: TRBV2
clone_size: .
cdr3_nt: TGTGCCAGCAGTGCCAACAGGGGTGGGGAAAAACTGTTTTTT
cdr3_aa: CASSANRGGEKLFF

d_call: TRBD1
j_call: TRBJ2-7
v_call: TRBV18
clone_size: .
cdr3_nt: TGTGCCAGCTCGATCCTCGGGACAGGGTCCTCCTACGAGCAGTACTTC
cdr3_aa: CASSILGTGSSYEQYF

d_call: TRBD2
j_call: TRBJ2-1
v_call: TRBV5-6
clone_size: .
cdr3_nt: TGTGCCAGCAGCCCCACTGGTAGCGGGGGATACAATGAGCAGTTCTTC
cdr3_aa: CASSPTGSGGYNEQFF

d_call: TRBD1
j_call: TRBJ2-1
v_call: TRBV10-3
clone_size: .
cdr3_nt: TGTGCCATCAGCTTTGACAGGGCCTCCTACAATGAGCAGTTCTTC
cdr3_aa: CAISFDRASYNEQFF

d_call: .
j_call: TRBJ2-7
v_call: TRBV27
clone_size: .
cdr3_nt: TGTGCCAGCAGTTACATCTTAGGGCGAAGACCCTACGAGCAGTACTTC
cdr3_aa: CASSYILGRRPYEQYF

d_call: TRBD1
j_call: TRBJ2-1
v_call: TRBV5-1
clone_size: .
cdr3_nt: TGCGCCAGCAGCTTGGGGTCAGGGGGCGCGTGGGATGAGCAGTTCTTC
cdr3_aa: CASSLGSGGAWDEQFF

d_call: .
j_call: TRBJ2-6
v_call: TRBV6-5
clone_size: .
cdr3_nt: TGTGCCAGCAGTTTCCTCCTCTCTGGGGCCAACGTCCTGACTTTC
cdr3_aa: CASSFLLSGANVLTF

d_call: TRBD2
j_call: TRBJ2-1
v_call: TRBV5-1
clone_size: .
cdr3_nt: TGCGCCAGCAGCCGAGAGGCTAGCGGGAGCGATGAGCAGTTCTTC
cdr3_aa: CASSREASGSDEQFF

d_call: .
j_call: TRBJ1-4
v_call: TRBV18
clone_size: .
cdr3_nt: TGTGCCAGCTCACCGGGGGAGAGGGAAAAACTGTTTTTT
cdr3_aa: CASSPGEREKLFF

d_call: TRBD2
j_call: TRBJ2-7
v_call: TRBV7-2
clone_size: once
cdr3_nt: TGTGCCAGCAGCTTCCTGGTGGGACTAGCGGGAGGGCCTTACGAGCAGTACTTC
cdr3_aa: CASSFLVGLAGGPYEQYF

d_call: .
j_call: TRBJ2-5
v_call: TRBV15
clone_size: .
cdr3_nt: TGTGCCACCAGCAGAGACCGGGGTGACGCGGGCGGGACCCAGTACTTC
cdr3_aa: CATSRDRGDAGGTQYF

d_call: .
j_call: TRBJ1-1
v_call: TRBV19
clone_size: .
cdr3_nt: TGTGCCAGCGAATTCTCCGCGGGGAACACTGAAGCTTTCTTT
cdr3_aa: CASEFSAGNTEAFF

d_call: TRBD2
j_call: TRBJ2-3
v_call: TRBV28
clone_size: once
cdr3_nt: TGTGCCAGCAGTTTATATGCGGGAGTAGGGAGGGCCACAGATACGCAGTATTTT
cdr3_aa: CASSLYAGVGRATDTQYF

d_call: .
j_call: TRBJ1-5
v_call: TRBV7-9
clone_size: .
cdr3_nt: TGTGCCAGCAGCGCCCCCGGGAATAGCAATCAGCCCCAGCATTTT
cdr3_aa: CASSAPGNSNQPQHF

d_call: .
j_call: TRBJ2-2
v_call: TRBV12-1
clone_size: .
cdr3_nt: TGTGCCAGCAGCTTTAGGGAGAAGAACACCGGGGAGCTGTTTTTT
cdr3_aa: CASSFREKNTGELFF

d_call: .
j_call: TRBJ1-5
v_call: TRBV30
clone_size: .
cdr3_nt: TGTGCCTGGAGTGGCGGGGACTATAGCAATCAGCCCCAGCATTTT
cdr3_aa: CAWSGGDYSNQPQHF

d_call: .
j_call: TRBJ2-7
v_call: TRBV6-1
clone_size: .
cdr3_nt: TGTGCCAGCAGTGACTGGCGGGGCAGGAACTCCTACGAGCAGTACTTC
cdr3_aa: CASSDWRGRNSYEQYF

d_call: .
j_call: TRBJ1-2
v_call: TRBV6-1
clone_size: .
cdr3_nt: TGTGCCAGCAGTGAAATTCGGGACCGCGGGGGCTACACCTTC
cdr3_aa: CASSEIRDRGGYTF

d_call: TRBD2
j_call: TRBJ2-1
v_call: TRBV7-9
clone_size: .
cdr3_nt: TGTGCCAGCAGCGCCGGTAGCGGGAGGGCCTTTGAGCAGTTCTTC
cdr3_aa: CASSAGSGRAFEQFF

d_call: .
j_call: TRBJ2-7
v_call: TRBV6-6
clone_size: .
cdr3_nt: TGTGCCAGCAGTTACTCGATTGTAAACGAGCAGTACTTC
cdr3_aa: CASSYSIVNEQYF

d_call: TRBD2
j_call: TRBJ2-1
v_call: TRBV18
clone_size: .
cdr3_nt: TGTGCCAGTCTCGGACTAGCGGGGGACAATGAGCAGTTCTTC
cdr3_aa: CASLGLAGDNEQFF

d_call: .
j_call: TRBJ1-2
v_call: TRBV7-2
clone_size: .
cdr3_nt: TGTGCCAGCAGCCCGGGATTTCACTACACCTTC
cdr3_aa: CASSPGFHYTF

d_call: .
j_call: TRBJ1-4
v_call: TRBV30
clone_size: .
cdr3_nt: TGTGCCTGGAGTGCCCTGGCAGGGTTAGAGGAAAAACTGTTTTTT
cdr3_aa: CAWSALAGLEEKLFF

d_call: .
j_call: TRBJ2-2
v_call: TRBV5-1
clone_size: .
cdr3_nt: TGCGCCAGCAGCTTCTCGGGGAGCGCCGGGGAGCTGTTTTTT
cdr3_aa: CASSFSGSAGELFF

d_call: TRBD1
j_call: TRBJ2-2
v_call: TRBV7-3
clone_size: .
cdr3_nt: TGTGCCAGCGCAACTGGGACAGGGGGCACCGGGGAGCTGTTTTTT
cdr3_aa: CASATGTGGTGELFF

d_call: TRBD2
j_call: TRBJ2-5
v_call: TRBV28
clone_size: .
cdr3_nt: TGTGCCAGCAGTTATATCGGTCTAGCGGACCAAGAGACCCAGTACTTC
cdr3_aa: CASSYIGLADQETQYF

d_call: .
j_call: TRBJ2-7
v_call: TRBV28
clone_size: .
cdr3_nt: TGTGCCAGCAGCTCAACAGGGTTACCGTACTACGAGCAGTACTTC
cdr3_aa: CASSSTGLPYYEQYF

d_call: .
j_call: TRBJ2-6
v_call: TRBV5-1
clone_size: .
cdr3_nt: TGCGCCAGCAGCTTGGACAGGGGAGGTGGGGCCAACGTCCTGACTTTC
cdr3_aa: CASSLDRGGGANVLTF

d_call: .
j_call: TRBJ1-2
v_call: TRBV7-9
clone_size: .
cdr3_nt: TGTGCCAGCAGCCTTTCAGGGAGGTATGGCTACACCTTC
cdr3_aa: CASSLSGRYGYTF

d_call: .
j_call: TRBJ2-5
v_call: TRBV2
clone_size: .
cdr3_nt: TGTGCCAGCGAGGACAGACAAGAGACCCAGTACTTC
cdr3_aa: CASEDRQETQYF

d_call: .
j_call: TRBJ2-1
v_call: TRBV6-4
clone_size: .
cdr3_nt: TGTGCCAGCAGGGCGGGTATCTCCTACAATGAGCAGTTCTTC
cdr3_aa: CASRAGISYNEQFF

d_call: .
j_call: TRBJ1-4
v_call: TRBV5-1
clone_size: .
cdr3_nt: TGCGCCAGCAGCATAACAGGGACAACTAATGAAAAACTGTTTTTT
cdr3_aa: CASSITGTTNEKLFF

d_call: .
j_call: TRBJ2-1
v_call: TRBV19
clone_size: .
cdr3_nt: TGTGCCAGTAGTTCCGGACAGCGTCACAATGAGCAGTTCTTC
cdr3_aa: CASSSGQRHNEQFF

d_call: .
j_call: TRBJ1-3
v_call: TRBV2
clone_size: .
cdr3_nt: TGTGCCAGCAGTGAAAGCCGGGGAACAGGAGCCTCTGGAAACACCATATATTTT
cdr3_aa: CASSESRGTGASGNTIYF

d_call: .
j_call: TRBJ1-4
v_call: TRBV11-2
clone_size: .
cdr3_nt: TGTGCCAGCAGCCCCACGGGGGTTAATGAAAAACTGTTTTTT
cdr3_aa: CASSPTGVNEKLFF

d_call: TRBD1
j_call: TRBJ1-1
v_call: TRBV5-1
clone_size: once
cdr3_nt: TGCGCCAGCAGCTTGGAGGCAGGGGGCGCGGGCACTGAAGCTTTCTTT
cdr3_aa: CASSLEAGGAGTEAFF

d_call: .
j_call: TRBJ2-1
v_call: TRBV11-2
clone_size: .
cdr3_nt: TGTGCCAGCAGCTCCAAGGTGGGATATTCGGAGTTCTTC
cdr3_aa: CASSSKVGYSEFF

d_call: .
j_call: TRBJ1-4
v_call: TRBV18
clone_size: .
cdr3_nt: TGTGCCAGCTCACCCTCAGGGCTCAAGACAACTAATGAAAAACTGTTTTTT
cdr3_aa: CASSPSGLKTTNEKLFF

d_call: TRBD1
j_call: TRBJ2-4
v_call: TRBV28
clone_size: once
cdr3_nt: TGTGCCAGCAGTCTTACAGGGGTTGACGGTAGCATTCAGTACTTC
cdr3_aa: CASSLTGVDGSIQYF

d_call: .
j_call: TRBJ2-3
v_call: TRBV9
clone_size: few
cdr3_nt: TGTGCCAGCAGCGTAGCGGTGAGAGATACGCAGTATTTT
cdr3_aa: CASSVAVRDTQYF

d_call: .
j_call: TRBJ2-4
v_call: TRBV7-9
clone_size: .
cdr3_nt: TGTGCCAGCAGCTTAGTGGGGACAAACATTCAGTACTTC
cdr3_aa: CASSLVGTNIQYF

d_call: TRBD1
j_call: TRBJ2-2
v_call: TRBV6-1
clone_size: .
cdr3_nt: TGTGCCAGCAGCCCCAGGGGGTTGAACACCGGGGAGCTGTTTTTT
cdr3_aa: CASSPRGLNTGELFF

d_call: .
j_call: TRBJ2-7
v_call: TRBV6-5
clone_size: .
cdr3_nt: TGTGCCAGCCAGAAGTGGTCTGGGCCCTACGAGCAGTACTTC
cdr3_aa: CASQKWSGPYEQYF

d_call: .
j_call: TRBJ1-4
v_call: TRBV18
clone_size: .
cdr3_nt: TGTGCCAGCTCACCATTGGGCAGCCTTAATGAAAAACTGTTTTTT
cdr3_aa: CASSPLGSLNEKLFF

d_call: .
j_call: TRBJ2-7
v_call: TRBV9
clone_size: .
cdr3_nt: TGTGCCAGCAGCGGCGGACTCGAAGGGGGTTACGAGCAGTACTTC
cdr3_aa: CASSGGLEGGYEQYF

d_call: .
j_call: TRBJ2-3
v_call: TRBV5-6
clone_size: once
cdr3_nt: TGTGCCAGCAGCTTGGGCGGCTGGCGCCGCACAGATACGCAGTATTTT
cdr3_aa: CASSLGGWRRTDTQYF

d_call: TRBD2
j_call: TRBJ2-7
v_call: TRBV14
clone_size: .
cdr3_nt: TGTGCCAGCAGCCTTAGCGGGAGGGCCTACGAGCAGTACTTC
cdr3_aa: CASSLSGRAYEQYF

d_call: .
j_call: TRBJ1-3
v_call: TRBV10-1
clone_size: once
cdr3_nt: TGCGCCAGCAGTGACGCCAGGAGCTCTGGAAACACCATATATTTT
cdr3_aa: CASSDARSSGNTIYF

d_call: .
j_call: TRBJ2-2
v_call: TRBV7-8
clone_size: .
cdr3_nt: TGTGCCAGCAGCTCCCGCGGGACTAACACCGGGGAGCTGTTTTTT
cdr3_aa: CASSSRGTNTGELFF

d_call: .
j_call: TRBJ2-7
v_call: TRBV6-1
clone_size: .
cdr3_nt: TGTGCCAGCAGTGTAGACAGGAGGACTTACGAGCAGTACTTC
cdr3_aa: CASSVDRRTYEQYF

d_call: TRBD2
j_call: TRBJ2-7
v_call: TRBV18
clone_size: .
cdr3_nt: TGTGCCAGCTCACCTCTATCGGGGACTAGCGGCGAGCAGTACTTC
cdr3_aa: CASSPLSGTSGEQYF

d_call: TRBD1
j_call: TRBJ2-7
v_call: TRBV14
clone_size: .
cdr3_nt: TGTGCCAGCAGCCAAAACCGGGACAGAATTTTCTACGAGCAGTACTTC
cdr3_aa: CASSQNRDRIFYEQYF

d_call: .
j_call: TRBJ1-5
v_call: TRBV28
clone_size: few
cdr3_nt: TGTGCCAGCAGTTTATCCGGTAGCAATCAGCCCCAGCATTTT
cdr3_aa: CASSLSGSNQPQHF